The source of this TCR beta chain is a study of vaccination effects on CD4 cells after COVID-19. Assay: immunoSEQ multiplex PCR; the TCRdb copy retains only in-frame clones and omits some. This sample has about 45,000 clones; roughly 72% occur once, and the top ten carry roughly 9.4%. Scientists isolated CD4+ T cells after a roughly ten-day culture period ended. Fresh IL-2-containing medium replaced half the medium on days 3 and 7. The CDR3 is 16 residues long. The V end lost 5 bases, the J end lost 8 bases, and 21 bases lay between the germline ends. Per the germline V gene, CDR1 is KGHDR and CDR2 is SFDVKD. Overall study findings and caveats: In the study, convalescent patients were few, and early post-infection timepoints were absent.

Of note for this clone: Its target is unknown.

The TCR sequence derives from a human donor who had a prior SARS-CoV-2 infection. The source material was CD4+ T cells from PBMCs cultured without peptide, sampled before COVID-19 vaccination. The rearrangement links TRBV24-1 to TRBJ2-1, with D possibly being TRBD1 or TRBD2 (6 bases each). For the CDR3, the DNA is TGTGCCACCAGTGGTTCACAGGGACTTTATTGGGATGAGCAGTTCTTC. Its protein is CATSGSQGLYWDEQFF.